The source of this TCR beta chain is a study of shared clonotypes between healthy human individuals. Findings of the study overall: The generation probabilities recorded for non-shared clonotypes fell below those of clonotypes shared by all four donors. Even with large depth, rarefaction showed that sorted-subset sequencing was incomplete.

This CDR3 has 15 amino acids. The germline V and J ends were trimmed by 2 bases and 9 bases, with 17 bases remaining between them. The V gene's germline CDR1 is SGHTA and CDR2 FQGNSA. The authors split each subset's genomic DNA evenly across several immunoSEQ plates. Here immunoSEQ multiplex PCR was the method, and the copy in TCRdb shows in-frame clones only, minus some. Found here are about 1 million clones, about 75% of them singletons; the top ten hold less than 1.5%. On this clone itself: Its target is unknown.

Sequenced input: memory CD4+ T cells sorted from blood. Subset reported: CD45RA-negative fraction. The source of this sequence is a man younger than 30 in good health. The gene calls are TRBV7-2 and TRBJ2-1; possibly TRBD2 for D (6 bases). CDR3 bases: TGTGCCAGCAGCTTAATGTCTAGCGCCGAAGGTGAGCAGTTCTTC. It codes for CASSLMSSAEGEQFF.